Shown below are 4 T cell receptor beta chains from a single sample sequenced in a study of T cell responses to AZD1222 COVID-19 vaccine. Method: immunoSEQ multiplex PCR; TCRdb's copy keeps in-frame clones and lacks some. The repertoire holds around 130,000 clones, with around 90% as singletons. Here the sequenced sample was peripheral blood, taken on day 0 of AZD1222 vaccination. The receptors stem from an adult in good health.

This clone has a handful of counts. V gene TRBV19 combines with J gene TRBJ1-1, with 10 nucleotides matching TRBD1. The V and J ends lost 10 bases and 6 bases, in that order; junction bases with no gene match: 11. Germline V lookup: CDR1 LNHDA, CDR2 SQIVND (reference sequence). The CDR3 runs to 14 residues. The CDR3 here is CATRQGAVGAEAFF. The DNA for the CDR3 is TGTGCCACTAGACAGGGGGCGGTTGGTGCTGAAGCTTTCTTT.

The chain joins TRBV29-1 to TRBJ2-1, with 9 bases matching TRBD1. Unmatched junction bases numbered 4, after V lost 7 bases and J lost 3 bases. The length of the CDR3 is 13 residues. Germline-derived CDR1 and CDR2 are SQVTM and ANQGSEA. CDR3 in amino acids: CSALGQGYNEQFF. The CDR3 bases are TGCAGCGCCCTGGGACAGGGCTACAATGAGCAGTTCTTC.

The V and J genes are TRBV11-3 and TRBJ2-3; tentatively, D is TRBD1 (7 bases). The CDR3 totals 15 residues. The V and J ends lost 5 bases and 5 bases respectively, with 17 bases between them. Germline V gene lookup returns CDR1 SGHNT and CDR2 YENEEA. The CDR3 coding sequence is TGTGCCAGCAGCGATCGCAGGGGGGCACAAGATACGCAGTATTTT. Protein: CASSDRRGAQDTQYF.

The V and J genes are TRBV19 and TRBJ1-1; maybe TRBD1 (6 bases). V dropped 3 bases and J dropped 4 bases, with 12 bases sitting between them. Germline assignment: CDR1 LNHDA and CDR2 SQIVND (reference sequence). This CDR3 comprises 14 residues. The CDR3 DNA is TGTGCCAGTAGTATTTACACAGGGAGCACTGAAGCTTTCTTT. It codes for CASSIYTGSTEAFF.